This paragraph reports one T cell receptor beta chain. Its antigen remains unknown. This sample was taken from a study of CXCR3-negative and CXCR3-positive naive CD8 T cells. Study-level findings and limits: Hydrophobicity was higher for TRB CDR3s found in CXCR3-positive naive cells than in CXCR3-negative naive cells. With CXCR3 expression partially decreased after cryopreservation, most assays relied on fresh PBMCs. Naive CXCR3-negative cells resembled naive CXCR3-positive cells in TRBV-TRBJ usage; memory cells differed. Comparably high diversity was seen in both naive subsets, and much lower diversity in memory CD8+ cells.

UMI-tagged TRB cDNA libraries were built via 5' RACE. TCRdb re-analyzed the 5' RACE reads; it lists each CDR3 protein once, without DNA. The table lists about 98,000 distinct CDR3 sequences. Germline-derived CDR1 and CDR2 are LNHDA and SQIVND (reference sequence). This CDR3 has 16 residues. The TCR sequence derives from a human donor in good health. Some clones in this sample may be carry-over from other donors' samples. V usage is TRBV19 and J usage is TRBJ2-1; TCRdb picks TRBD1, but there is no DNA to check that call. Sequencing was carried out using naive CXCR3+ CD8+ T cells from blood. Described subset: CD45RO-CCR7+CD27+CD95- naive CD8+ T cells expressing CXCR3 (TNR3+). CDR3 sequence: CATFPSGKQPSNEQFF.